The 6 T cell receptor beta chains given below trace back to one sample, sequenced in a study of control samples from healthy donors and cancer patients. Data came from immunoSEQ multiplex PCR; TCRdb stores just in-frame clones and leaves some out. This sample carries 48,000 or so clones, approximately 93% of them seen once, and the ten largest clones take around 20%. Sequences were obtained from PBMCs. Source of these receptors: a woman aged 45-60 years with head and neck cancer.

The rearrangement joins TRBV9 to TRBJ1-6; D unclear. Germline V lookup: CDR1 SGDLS, CDR2 YYNGEE. The V end lost 0 bases, the J end lost 8 bases, and 9 bases lay between the germline ends. The CDR3 runs to 14 residues. Written as DNA, the CDR3 is TGTGCCAGCAGCGTAGGAGTTGGTGATTCACCCCTCCACTTT. Translated, it gives CASSVGVGDSPLHF. Full variable domain (remainder filled in from reference TRBV9 and TRBJ1-6): DSGVTQTPKHLITATGQRVTLRCSPRSGDLSVYWYQQSLDQGLQFLIQYYNGEERAKGNILERFSAQQFPDLHSELNLSSLELGDSALYFCASSVGVGDSPLHFGNGTRLTVT.

The chain carries TRBV15 and TRBJ1-4; TRBD1 matches at 9 bases. CDR1 is LNHNV and CDR2 is YYDKDF in the germline V gene (reference sequence). V shed 3 bases and J 4 bases; nucleotides not matched to a gene: 0. The CDR3 covers 14 residues. In DNA form, the CDR3 reads TGTGCCACCAGCAGGGGACAGGGTAATGAAAAACTGTTTTTT. Translated: CATSRGQGNEKLFF.

The chain links TRBV11-2 to TRBJ1-5, with D perhaps TRBD1 (6 bases). Germline CDR1 and CDR2: SGHAT and FQNNGV. The CDR3 length is 18 residues. V lost 6 bases, J lost 3 bases, and 24 bases lay in between. CDR3 sequence (DNA): TGTGCCAGCAGTTCGGGGAACAGGGTCGGGGGCTTCAATCAGCCCCAGCATTTT. Encoded protein: CASSSGNRVGGFNQPQHF.

In regard to this clone: A read error may produce the germline difference seen at one junction end. This chain joins TRBV11-2 and TRBJ1-2, with 7 bases identical to TRBD1. Germline CDR1 reads SGHAT; CDR2 reads FQNNGV. CDR3 length equals 11 residues. Here the CDR3 reads CASSPRDSQFF. Written as DNA, the CDR3 is TGTGCCAGCAGTCCCCGGGACAGCCAATTCTTC.

This chain connects TRBV6-1 to TRBJ2-7, with D possibly being TRBD1 (6 bases). CDR1 MNHNS and CDR2 SASEGT come from the germline V gene. The CDR3 totals 13 residues. The germline V and J ends were trimmed by 2 bases and 4 bases, with 9 bases remaining between them. The CDR3 region has the DNA TGTGCCAGCAGTGAATCAGGGGCTTACGAGCAGTACTTC. Protein product: CASSESGAYEQYF.

This clone occurred once. J is TRBJ2-7 and V is TRBV5-1, with 9 bases matching TRBD2. V was clipped by 0 bases and J by 4 bases; unmatched bases: 5. Germline-derived CDR1 and CDR2 are SGHRS and YFSETQ. The CDR3 sequence is 15 residues long. The CDR3 DNA sequence: TGCGCCAGCAGCTTGGGACTAGCGGTTGGGTACGAGCAGTACTTC. The encoded protein is CASSLGLAVGYEQYF.